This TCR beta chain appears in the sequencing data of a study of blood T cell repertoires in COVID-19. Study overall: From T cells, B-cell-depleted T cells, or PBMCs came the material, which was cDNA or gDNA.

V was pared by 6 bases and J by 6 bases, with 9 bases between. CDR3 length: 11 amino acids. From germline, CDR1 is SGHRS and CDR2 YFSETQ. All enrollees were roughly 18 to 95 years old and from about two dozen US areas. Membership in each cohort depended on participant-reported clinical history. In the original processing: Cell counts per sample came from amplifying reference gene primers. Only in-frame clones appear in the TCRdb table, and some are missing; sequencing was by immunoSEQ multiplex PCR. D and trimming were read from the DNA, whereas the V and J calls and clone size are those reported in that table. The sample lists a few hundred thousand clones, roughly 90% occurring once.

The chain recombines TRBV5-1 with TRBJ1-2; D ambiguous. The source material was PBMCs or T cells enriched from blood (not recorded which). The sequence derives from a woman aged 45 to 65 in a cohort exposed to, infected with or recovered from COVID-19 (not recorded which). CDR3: CASKFADGYTF. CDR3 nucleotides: TGCGCCAGCAAGTTTGCGGATGGCTACACCTTC.